Listed here are 11 T cell receptor beta chains from one sample, sequenced in a study of blood T cell repertoires in COVID-19. The protocol was immunoSEQ multiplex PCR, while the TCRdb copy is restricted to in-frame clones and leaves out a portion. The sample contains more than 300,000 clones, 85% to 95% of which appear only once. The sequenced material came from PBMCs or T cells enriched from blood (not recorded which). These receptors originate from a woman aged 25 to 45 who had been exposed to COVID-19.

This rearrangement joins TRBV7-8 to TRBJ1-6, with 7 nucleotides matching TRBD1. The V gene end was trimmed by 5 bases and the J gene end by 7 bases; junction bases not matched to a gene: 17. CDR1 is SGHVS and CDR2 is FQNEAQ in the germline V gene. CDR3 length: 18 amino acids. The CDR3 DNA is TGTGCCAGCAGCGCCAGACAGGGTTTAGTATCTGGAAATTCACCCCTCCACTTT. Residues: CASSARQGLVSGNSPLHF.

In its sample, this clone was seen once. This rearrangement joins TRBV3-1 (or the pseudogene TRBV3-2) to TRBJ2-1; D is uncertain. CDR3 length: 16 amino acids. V was shortened by 1 base and J by 4 bases, with 14 bases between the two germline ends. Germline loops: CDR1 LGHDT, CDR2 YNNKEL (reference sequence). CDR3 sequence (DNA): TGTGCCAGCAGCCAAGGGGTAGCCGTAACTTACAATGAGCAGTTCTTC. Residues: CASSQGVAVTYNEQFF.

CDR3 coding DNA: TGTGCCAGCAGCTTAGGGCCCCGGGAGTCCTACGAGCAGTACTTC. It specifies CASSLGPRESYEQYF. The J gene is TRBJ2-7, the V gene TRBV7-2, with D perhaps TRBD2 (6 bases). Germline V lookup: CDR1 SGHTA, CDR2 FQGNSA. V lost 1 base and J lost 1, with 11 bases in between. This CDR3 contains 15 residues. The full variable domain, rest sourced from reference TRBV7-2 and TRBJ2-7, is GAGVSQSPSNKVTEKGKDVELRCDPISGHTALYWYRQSLGQGLEFLIYFQGNSAPDKSGLPSDRFSAERTGGSVSTLTIQRTQQEDSAVYLCASSLGPRESYEQYFGPGTRLTVT.

The chain employs TRBV15 and TRBJ1-3; TRBD1 matches at 8 bases. With V trimmed by 3 bases and J by 4 bases, 8 bases remained unmatched. Germline CDR1 and CDR2: LNHNV and YYDKDF (reference sequence). This CDR3 region has 16 residues. CDR3 protein: CATSRDLRTGGNTIYF. The CDR3 nucleotides read TGTGCCACCAGCAGGGACTTGAGGACAGGGGGAAACACCATATATTTT.

V gene TRBV30 combines with J gene TRBJ2-7; a weak D match, TRBD1 (7 bases). There are 13 residues in the CDR3. CDR1 and CDR2 from the germline V gene are GTSNPN and SVGIG (reference sequence). V lost 0 bases and J lost 6, with 12 bases in between. The CDR3 protein is CAWSVGQGGEQYF. The CDR3 coding sequence is TGTGCCTGGAGTGTCGGGCAGGGGGGCGAGCAGTACTTC.

DNA for the CDR3: TGTGCCTGGGGGACAGGGTTGGGTCAGCCCCAGCATTTT. Translated: CAWGTGLGQPQHF. The chain is built from TRBV30 and TRBJ1-5, with 9 bases identical to TRBD1. The trim removed 5 bases at V and 6 bases at J, leaving 5 bases unmatched. The CDR3 spans 13 residues. In germline, CDR1 is GTSNPN, CDR2 SVGIG (reference sequence).

Only one count was recorded for this clone. The chain is built from TRBV6-1 and TRBJ1-2; 12 nucleotides agree with TRBD1. The CDR3 length is 16 residues. V trimming: 0 bases; J trimming: 5 bases; junction bases outside the gene matches: 4. Germline assignment: CDR1 MNHNS and CDR2 SASEGT. The CDR3 loop is CASSEAGTGGRYGYTF. As DNA, the CDR3 is TGTGCCAGCAGTGAAGCTGGGACAGGGGGCCGGTATGGCTACACCTTC.

V gene TRBV24-1 combines with J gene TRBJ2-5; 9 bases align to TRBD2. V was pared by 1 base and J by 1 base, with 9 bases of the junction left unmatched. This CDR3 comprises 18 residues. Germline loops: CDR1 KGHDR, CDR2 SFDVKD. The CDR3 region is CATSDFVRRGGLQETQYF. Written as DNA, the CDR3 is TGTGCCACCAGTGATTTTGTTCGGCGGGGGGGACTCCAAGAGACCCAGTACTTC.

V is TRBV19 and J is TRBJ1-1; D is ambiguous. This CDR3 contains 14 residues. The germline CDR1 and CDR2 sequences are LNHDA and SQIVND (reference sequence). V was cut by 1 base and J by 2 bases, with 8 bases left in between. The CDR3 bases are TGTGCCAGTAGTATAGGACAACTCAACACTGAAGCTTTCTTT. It is translated as CASSIGQLNTEAFF.

This chain links TRBV6-6 with TRBJ1-5; possible D gene TRBD1, 5 bases. CDR3 size: 14 residues. Germline CDR1 reads MNHNY; CDR2 reads SVGAGI (reference sequence). Trimming pared 5 bases from V and 3 bases from J, leaving 11 bases between. The CDR3: CASSNRDSNQPQHF. The CDR3 region has the DNA TGTGCCAGCAGTAACCGGGACTCCAATCAGCCCCAGCATTTT.

The gene calls are TRBV4-2 and TRBJ1-3, with D possibly matching TRBD1 (5 bases). The germline gives CDR1 LGHNA, CDR2 YNFKEQ. The CDR3 length is 15 residues. Between the trimmed V and J ends, which lost 7 bases and 1 base, there was a span of 14 bases. The CDR3 protein is CASTTSGGSGNTIYF. Written as DNA, the CDR3 is TGTGCCAGCACCACGAGCGGGGGATCTGGAAACACCATATATTTT.